This T cell receptor beta chain was captured by sequencing in a study of control samples from healthy donors and cancer patients. Using immunoSEQ multiplex PCR, the repertoire was profiled, and TCRdb retains in-frame clones only, with some absent. The sample has approximately 170,000 clones; roughly 93% are singletons. This CDR3 has 13 residues. The germline V and J ends were trimmed by 7 bases and 5 bases, with 12 bases remaining between them. The germline gives CDR1 SGHTA, CDR2 FQGNSA. Sequencing was performed on blood. This receptor was identified in an older woman in good health. This rearrangement joins TRBV7-2 to TRBJ2-1; possibly TRBD1 or TRBD2 for D (6 bases each). The CDR3 here is CASIRGRHNEQFF. The CDR3 DNA reads TGTGCCAGCATACGGGGGCGGCACAATGAGCAGTTCTTC.